This T cell receptor (beta chain) appears in the sequencing data of a study of blood T cells in healthy people across ages (dated by TCRdb to between 2015 and 2016). Notes on the research overall: In model experiments, template switching captured about one uniquely barcoded TCR beta cDNA molecule for every two T cells. Donors were grouped into four age groups: young (average roughly 15 years), middle-aged (39), aged (about 60) and long-lived (about 89). The study measured age-related changes in TCR beta repertoire diversity using deep sequencing normalized with unique cDNA molecular identifiers. Donors of different ages were randomly distributed across sequencing lanes to avoid experimental bias. The study analyzed two additional independent replicas of 1 million unique cDNA reads from the same blood draw for two donors, one aged 18 to 30 and one aged 80 or older. On the study overall, not on this receptor specifically: Estimates of total diversity based on one million sequenced T cells were regarded as lower bounds and as underestimates. Because profiling used bulk unsorted PBMCs, naive and antigen-experienced compartments could not be compared conclusively. The percentage of naive T cells measured by flow cytometry correlated strongly with observed TCR beta diversity. Observed TCR beta diversity per million T cells fell roughly linearly with age, and a significant reduction was already apparent by age around 36. The long-lived group showed more naive CD4+ T cells, fewer expanded clones and increased TCR diversity than the aged group, suggesting age selection. Because donor CMV infection status was unknown, age-related changes in expanded clonotypes were potentially confounded.

Measured from the cysteine to the phenylalanine, the CDR3 is 14 residues long. Only the CDR3 part of the read is kept: 42 bases, read in frame from the first base. CDR1 and CDR2 (KGHSH, LQKENI) derive from the germline V gene. V lost 3 bases and J lost 3 bases, and the count of bases not matched to a germline gene is 3. On this clonotype: What this receptor recognizes is not known. No clone much larger than this one lies a single base away; base qualities are absent.

Donors were about 36 systemically healthy Caucasian individuals from Russia aged roughly 6 to 100 years. Each donor gave 8 to 10 milliliters of peripheral blood, drawn into EDTA-treated Vacutainer tubes. PBMCs were isolated by Ficoll-Paque density-gradient centrifugation, with at least 7 million obtained per sample. Total RNA was extracted from PBMCs with Trizol reagent, with at least 6 micrograms obtained per sample. For every donor, flow cytometry on a PBMC aliquot measured the percentage of naive CD45RAhigh/CD27high T cells. The protocol used for the library was 5' RACE. TCRdb lists the instrument as Illumina HiSeq 2500. A second roughly 6 to 11 cycle PCR used a sample-barcoded 5' primer and a J-beta primer mix. A unique molecular identifier was introduced onto each TCR beta cDNA molecule by a template-switch 5' adaptor carrying 12 random nucleotides. Each sample yielded at least 2.5 million CDR3-containing paired-end reads. First-strand cDNA synthesis was performed from all RNA using the Mint cDNA synthesis kit, with priming by a TRBC-specific oligonucleotide. All cDNA was treated with uracil-DNA glycosylase and then went through a first 18-cycle PCR with the universal primers M1SS and BC2_uni_R. The original methods were these. Each sample was normalized by randomly selecting 1 million high-quality reads, each carrying a distinct molecular identifier. Instead of being binned into consensus sequences, reads with shared molecular identifiers were discarded. MiTCR, set to a Q25 quality threshold and the strictest error-elimination algorithm, was used for CDR3 identification, clonotype clustering and error correction. A nonparametric unseen species model with Euler transformation was used to estimate a lower bound on total TCR beta diversity. Clones were called with MiXCR by TCRdb after fastp trimmed the public reads at Q25, and only in-frame beta chains were retained. Each CDR3 protein gets just one entry, which takes the most common genes and DNA from the rows behind it. TCRdb, not the original authors, processed these V and J calls. Present in this sample are some 700,000 distinct CDR3 sequences, around a fifth of which were seen just once. Clones ranked in the top ten supply roughly 22% of the sample.

Material: blood. The sequence is built from TRBV18 and TRBJ2-3, with 7 junctional bases fitting TRBD1. The receptor was isolated from a man between 65 and 80 years old in good health. The DNA sequence follows: TGTGCCAGCTCACCCGAGACAGGGACAGATACGCAGTATTTT. The resulting protein is CASSPETGTDTQYF.